These 16 T cell receptor beta chains share one sample of origin, sequenced in a study of identifying expanded T cells in peripheral blood. Assay: immunoSEQ multiplex PCR; the TCRdb copy retains only in-frame clones and omits some. Of about 130,000 clones detected, approximately 86% appear once; the ten largest clones hold more than 7%. Sequencing used blood. Receptors were obtained from a person aged 18 to 75 in good health.

On this clone itself: A much larger clone lies a single base off, so this may be a read error. This chain links TRBV4-1 with TRBJ2-7; possibly TRBD1 for D (6 bases). The CDR3 has 12 residues. The germline V gene encodes CDR1 MGHRA and CDR2 YSYEKL. Trimming took 4 bases from V and 5 from J, leaving 9 bases between them. Written as DNA, the CDR3 is TGCGCCAGCAGCCGAAACAGGGACGAGCAGTACTTC. This gives the protein CASSRNRDEQYF.

V gene TRBV7-2 combines with J gene TRBJ2-6; a possible D gene is TRBD2 (6 bases). V gave up 0 bases and J gave up 0 bases, with 6 bases separating them. From germline, CDR1 is SGHTA and CDR2 FQGNSA. CDR3 length: 16 amino acids. The CDR3 DNA reads as TGTGCCAGCAGCTTAGCGGAGGGCTCTGGGGCCAACGTCCTGACTTTC. Its translation is CASSLAEGSGANVLTF. The variable domain in full, completed from reference TRBV7-2 and TRBJ2-6, reads GAGVSQSPSNKVTEKGKDVELRCDPISGHTALYWYRQSLGQGLEFLIYFQGNSAPDKSGLPSDRFSAERTGGSVSTLTIQRTQQEDSAVYLCASSLAEGSGANVLTFGAGSRLTVL.

This clone was counted between two and nine times. The V gene is TRBV5-6, the J gene TRBJ2-3; D is uncertain. In germline, CDR1 is SGHDT, CDR2 YYEEEE. V dropped 1 base and J dropped 1 base, with 13 bases sitting between them. The CDR3 loop spans 16 amino acids. CDR3 nucleotide sequence: TGTGCCAGCAGCTTGACATTGGACCCACGCACAGATACGCAGTATTTT. Its protein product is CASSLTLDPRTDTQYF.

The gene calls are TRBV19 and TRBJ2-7; D perhaps matches TRBD2 (6 bases). The CDR3 has 14 residues. Trimming stripped 2 bases from V and 5 bases from J, with 13 bases between. Per germline, CDR1 LNHDA and CDR2 SQIVND (reference sequence). DNA for the CDR3: TGTGCCAGTAGTATATCAACTAGCAAGGACGAGCAGTACTTC. Amino acids: CASSISTSKDEQYF.

This clone was detected only once. The chain joins TRBV5-1 to TRBJ1-1; TRBD1 matches 7 bases. The CDR3 has 14 amino acids. CDR1 SGHRS and CDR2 YFSETQ come from the germline V gene. The V segment lost 4 bases and the J segment 4 bases; nucleotides outside the gene matches: 7. CDR3 amino acids: CASSEKTGVTEAFF. CDR3 sequence (DNA): TGCGCCAGCAGCGAGAAAACAGGGGTCACTGAAGCTTTCTTT.

The CDR3 nucleotides read TGTGCCAGCAGTGCTCGTGGTACAATTTTAAATGAGCAGTTCTTC. This gives the protein CASSARGTILNEQFF. The chain has TRBV6-1 and TRBJ2-1; no firm D call. Per the germline V gene, CDR1 is MNHNS and CDR2 is SASEGT. CDR3 length: 15 amino acids. V lost 4 bases and J 7 bases, leaving 17 bases between the germline ends.

V is TRBV10-3 and J is TRBJ1-3, with 9 bases aligning to TRBD1. V was clipped by 7 bases and J by 7 bases; unmatched bases: 5. Germline values: CDR1 ENHRY, CDR2 SYGVKD. This CDR3 has 13 residues. CDR3 sequence (DNA): TGTGCCATCAAGGGACAGGGATGGAACACCATATATTTT. It codes for CAIKGQGWNTIYF.

V and J are TRBV6-6 and TRBJ2-7; D is possibly TRBD1 or TRBD2 (5 bases each). The CDR3 loop spans 13 amino acids. Between the trimmed V and J ends, which lost 8 bases and 5 bases, there was a span of 16 bases. Looked up from germline, CDR1 is MNHNY and CDR2 is SVGAGI (reference sequence). DNA for the CDR3: TGTGCCAGCGGGACGAACGGTTACAACGAGCAGTACTTC. This gives the protein CASGTNGYNEQYF.

The chain links TRBV7-2 to TRBJ2-2; possible D gene TRBD2, 6 bases. The CDR3 length is 14 residues. Trimming took off 3 bases at V and 4 bases at J, with 9 bases between the two ends. The germline gives CDR1 SGHTA, CDR2 FQGNSA. Written as DNA, the CDR3 is TGTGCCAGCAGCTTTGGGGGAGGCACCGGGGAGCTGTTTTTT. It translates to CASSFGGGTGELFF.

The gene calls are TRBV7-2 and TRBJ2-3; no reliable D call. Germline values: CDR1 SGHTA, CDR2 FQGNSA. CDR3 length: 13 amino acids. Trimming took off 2 bases at V and 4 bases at J, with 7 bases between the two ends. Here the CDR3 reads CASSLSHADTQYF. CDR3 in DNA: TGTGCCAGCAGCTTATCCCATGCAGATACGCAGTATTTT. The variable domain in full, completed from reference TRBV7-2 and TRBJ2-3, reads GAGVSQSPSNKVTEKGKDVELRCDPISGHTALYWYRQSLGQGLEFLIYFQGNSAPDKSGLPSDRFSAERTGGSVSTLTIQRTQQEDSAVYLCASSLSHADTQYFGPGTRLTVL.

The chain carries TRBV5-5 and TRBJ2-7; no clear D. V was cut by 0 bases and J by 5 bases, with 12 bases left in between. This CDR3 region has 14 residues. Germline V gene lookup returns CDR1 SGHKS and CDR2 YYEKEE (reference sequence). CDR3 sequence reads: CASSLVGYAHEQYF. CDR3 coding DNA: TGTGCCAGCAGCTTGGTCGGGTATGCCCACGAGCAGTACTTC.

This chain links TRBV25-1 with TRBJ1-2, with 9 bases that match TRBD1. V lost 3 bases, J lost 5 bases, and 4 bases stayed unmatched. CDR3 length equals 14 residues. CDR1 MGHDK and CDR2 SYGVNS come from the germline V gene. The CDR3 bases are TGTGCCAGCAGTGATACAGGGGGCACATATGGCTACACCTTC. Translation: CASSDTGGTYGYTF.

The V and J genes are TRBV5-1 and TRBJ2-2; a possible D gene is TRBD2 (5 bases). Germline V gene lookup returns CDR1 SGHRS and CDR2 YFSETQ. V was trimmed by 4 bases and J by 6 bases, leaving 10 bases between them. The CDR3 is made up of 13 amino acids. The CDR3 bases are TGCGCCAGCAGCCCGGAGGCCCCCGGGGAGCTGTTTTTT. As protein: CASSPEAPGELFF. The variable domain in full, completed from reference TRBV5-1 and TRBJ2-2, reads KAGVTQTPRYLIKTRGQQVTLSCSPISGHRSVSWYQQTPGQGLQFLFEYFSETQRNKGNFPGRFSGRQFSNSRSEMNVSTLELGDSALYLCASSPEAPGELFFGEGSRLTVL.

This clone is a singleton in its sample. The chain joins TRBV6-6 to TRBJ1-1, with D unclear. Germline V gene lookup returns CDR1 MNHNY and CDR2 SVGAGI (reference sequence). The CDR3 runs 14 residues. V was trimmed by 0 bases and J by 8 bases, leaving 13 bases between them. The CDR3 nucleotides read TGTGCCAGCAGTTACTCGGGGTCCGGATTCGAAGCTTTCTTT. The encoded protein is CASSYSGSGFEAFF.

This chain uses TRBV20-1 with TRBJ2-7, with a possible D match to TRBD1 (6 bases). This CDR3 comprises 11 residues. Germline-derived CDR1 and CDR2 are DFQATT and SNEGSKA (reference sequence). Trimming pared 6 bases from V and 6 bases from J, leaving 12 bases between. Here the CDR3 reads CSAADRFEQYF. The DNA for the CDR3 is TGCAGTGCCGCGGACAGATTCGAGCAGTACTTC.

The chain employs TRBV28 and TRBJ2-1; D is uncertain. The germline CDR1 and CDR2 sequences are MDHEN and SYDVKM. The V end was cut by 6 bases, the J end by 3 bases, with 18 bases between. The CDR3 is 16 residues long. In DNA, the CDR3 is TGTGCCAGCAGCCCCCCTGCCCGGTGGAACTACAATGAGCAGTTCTTC. Protein sequence: CASSPPARWNYNEQFF.